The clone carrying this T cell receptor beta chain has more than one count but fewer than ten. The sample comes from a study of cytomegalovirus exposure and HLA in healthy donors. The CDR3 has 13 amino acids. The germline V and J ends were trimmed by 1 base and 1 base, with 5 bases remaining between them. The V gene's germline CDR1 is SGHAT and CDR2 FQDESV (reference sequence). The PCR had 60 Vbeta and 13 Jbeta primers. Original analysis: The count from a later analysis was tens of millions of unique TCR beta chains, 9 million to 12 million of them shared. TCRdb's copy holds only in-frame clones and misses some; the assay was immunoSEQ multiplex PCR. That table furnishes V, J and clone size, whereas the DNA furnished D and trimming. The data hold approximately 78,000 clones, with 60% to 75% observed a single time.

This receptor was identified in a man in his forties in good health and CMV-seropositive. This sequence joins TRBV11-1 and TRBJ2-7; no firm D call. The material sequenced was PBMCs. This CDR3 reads CASSLDRSYEQYF. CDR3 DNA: TGTGCCAGCAGCTTAGACAGATCCTACGAGCAGTACTTC.